Listed here are 8 T cell receptor beta chains from one sample, sequenced in a study of human T cells and chemical hapten exposure. This sample's time point: patch test 3, about 24 weeks after DPC sensitization. Treatment denoted: therapeutic diphenylcyclopropenone sensitization with weekly scalp DPC. TCRdb used MiXCR to reprocess the RACE reads, holding one entry per CDR3 protein. The table shows some 110,000 distinct CDR3 sequences, with approximately 10% occurring only once. The input for sequencing was whole blood, taken in connection with sensitization to the hapten diphenylcyclopropenone (DPC). The origin of the receptors is a woman in her forties or fifties with alopecia areata. Some clones in this sample may be carry-over from other donors' samples.

This clonotype was seen more than once but under ten times. The V call is TRBV25-1, the J call TRBJ1-1; the D is unclear. Germline CDR1 MGHDK, CDR2 SYGVNS. This CDR3 comprises 15 residues. V was trimmed by 2 bases and J by 3 bases, leaving 13 bases between them. The CDR3 spells CASSEVTEPYTEAFF. The CDR3 DNA reads as TGTGCCAGCAGTGAAGTAACAGAACCCTACACTGAAGCTTTCTTT.

V gene TRBV3-1 combines with J gene TRBJ1-6; 9 bases map to TRBD1. Germline V CDR1 and CDR2: LGHDT, YNNKEL (reference sequence). Trimming cost V 5 bases and J 3 bases; bases outside gene matches: 2. This CDR3 region has 15 residues. As DNA, the CDR3 is TGTGCCAGCAGCAGGGGACAGGGCTATAATTCACCCCTCCACTTT. Its translation: CASSRGQGYNSPLHF.

The V gene is TRBV12-3 or TRBV12-4, the J gene TRBJ1-5; 7 positions agree with TRBD1. This CDR3 region has 14 residues. V shed 3 bases, J shed 5 bases, and the junction held 4 bases outside the gene matches. The CDR3 region has the DNA TGTGCCAGCAGTTTGACAGGGACCCATCAGCCCCAGCATTTT. It codes for CASSLTGTHQPQHF.

This clonotype was seen at least ten times. This chain links TRBV6-2 or TRBV6-3 with TRBJ2-3; the match to TRBD1 covers 7 bases. The J segment lost 2 bases and the V segment lost 5 bases, leaving 7 bases of the junction unmatched. The CDR3 loop spans 15 amino acids. CDR1 MNHEY and CDR2 SVGEGT come from the germline V gene. CDR3: CASSLRDRVTDTQYF. CDR3 DNA sequence: TGTGCCAGCAGTCTCCGGGACAGAGTCACAGATACGCAGTATTTT.

The sample holds one count of this clonotype. The chain uses TRBV27 and TRBJ2-3, with D unclear. The CDR3 loop spans 14 amino acids. CDR1 and CDR2 (germline): MNHEY, SMNVEV (reference sequence). Trimming removed 6 bases at V and 0 bases at J, with 10 bases between. The CDR3 coding sequence is TGTGCCAGCAGCAAAAGCGACAGCACAGATACGCAGTATTTT. It translates to CASSKSDSTDTQYF.

The chain has TRBV20-1 and TRBJ2-1; 7 positions match TRBD2. Germline V gives CDR1 DFQATT, CDR2 SNEGSKA (reference sequence). The CDR3 spans 19 residues. V was clipped by 0 bases and J by 4 bases; unmatched bases: 18. As DNA, the CDR3 is TGCAGTGCTAGAGATCGAAACGCCCCGGGAGGTAGTAGATACAATGAGCAGTTCTTC. Its translation: CSARDRNAPGGSRYNEQFF.

The genes are TRBV10-3 and TRBJ2-3; D is uncertain. The CDR3 length is 15 residues. V lost 10 bases, J lost 2 bases, and 19 bases lay in between. The V gene's germline CDR1 is ENHRY and CDR2 SYGVKD. CDR3 bases: TGTGCCACCGCCCCGGGCCTCCGAGCCACAGATACGCAGTATTTT. Amino acid sequence: CATAPGLRATDTQYF.

This clonotype was seen only a few times. The V call is TRBV15, the J call TRBJ1-2; 7 nucleotides line up with TRBD1. Germline CDR1 reads LNHNV; CDR2 reads YYDKDF (reference sequence). V was clipped by 3 bases and J by 6 bases; unmatched bases: 10. The CDR3 has 15 amino acids. The CDR3 spells CATSRAPGGHDGYTF. The CDR3 coding sequence is TGTGCCACCAGCAGGGCTCCAGGGGGGCACGATGGCTACACCTTC.